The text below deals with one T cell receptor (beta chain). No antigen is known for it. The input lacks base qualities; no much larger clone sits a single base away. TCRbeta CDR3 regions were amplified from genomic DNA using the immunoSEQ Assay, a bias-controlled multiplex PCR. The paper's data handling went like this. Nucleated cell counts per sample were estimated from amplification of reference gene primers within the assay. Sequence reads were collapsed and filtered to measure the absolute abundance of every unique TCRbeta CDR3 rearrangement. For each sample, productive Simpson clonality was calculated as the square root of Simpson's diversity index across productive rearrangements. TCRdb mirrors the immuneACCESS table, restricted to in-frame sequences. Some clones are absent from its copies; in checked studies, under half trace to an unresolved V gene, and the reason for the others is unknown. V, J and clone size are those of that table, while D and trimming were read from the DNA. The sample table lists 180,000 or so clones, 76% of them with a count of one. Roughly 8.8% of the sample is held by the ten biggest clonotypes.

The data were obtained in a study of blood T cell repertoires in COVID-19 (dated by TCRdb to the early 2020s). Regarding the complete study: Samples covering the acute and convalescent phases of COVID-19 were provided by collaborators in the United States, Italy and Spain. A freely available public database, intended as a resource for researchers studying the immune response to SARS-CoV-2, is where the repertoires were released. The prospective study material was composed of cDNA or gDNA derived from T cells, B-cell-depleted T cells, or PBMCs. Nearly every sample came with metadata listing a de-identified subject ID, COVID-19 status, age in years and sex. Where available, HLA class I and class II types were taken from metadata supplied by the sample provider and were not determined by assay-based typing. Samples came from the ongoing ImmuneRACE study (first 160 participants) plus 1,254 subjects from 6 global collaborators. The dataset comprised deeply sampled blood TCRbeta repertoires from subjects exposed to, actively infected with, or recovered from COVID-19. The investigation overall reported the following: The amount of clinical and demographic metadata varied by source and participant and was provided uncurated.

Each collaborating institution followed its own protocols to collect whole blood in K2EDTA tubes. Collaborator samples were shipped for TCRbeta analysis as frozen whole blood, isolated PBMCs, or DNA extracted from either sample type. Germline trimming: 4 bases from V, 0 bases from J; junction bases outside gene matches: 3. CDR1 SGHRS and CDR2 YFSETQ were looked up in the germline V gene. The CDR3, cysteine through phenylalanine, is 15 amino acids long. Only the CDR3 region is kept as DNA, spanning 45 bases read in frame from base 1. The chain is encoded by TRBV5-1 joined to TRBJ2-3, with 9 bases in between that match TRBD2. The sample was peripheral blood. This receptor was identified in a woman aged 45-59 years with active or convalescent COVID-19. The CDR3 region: CASSMTSGSTDTQYF. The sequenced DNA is TGCGCCAGCAGCATGACTAGCGGAAGCACAGATACGCAGTATTTT. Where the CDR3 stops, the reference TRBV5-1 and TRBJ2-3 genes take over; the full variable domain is KAGVTQTPRYLIKTRGQQVTLSCSPISGHRSVSWYQQTPGQGLQFLFEYFSETQRNKGNFPGRFSGRQFSNSRSEMNVSTLELGDSALYLCASSMTSGSTDTQYFGPGTRLTVL.